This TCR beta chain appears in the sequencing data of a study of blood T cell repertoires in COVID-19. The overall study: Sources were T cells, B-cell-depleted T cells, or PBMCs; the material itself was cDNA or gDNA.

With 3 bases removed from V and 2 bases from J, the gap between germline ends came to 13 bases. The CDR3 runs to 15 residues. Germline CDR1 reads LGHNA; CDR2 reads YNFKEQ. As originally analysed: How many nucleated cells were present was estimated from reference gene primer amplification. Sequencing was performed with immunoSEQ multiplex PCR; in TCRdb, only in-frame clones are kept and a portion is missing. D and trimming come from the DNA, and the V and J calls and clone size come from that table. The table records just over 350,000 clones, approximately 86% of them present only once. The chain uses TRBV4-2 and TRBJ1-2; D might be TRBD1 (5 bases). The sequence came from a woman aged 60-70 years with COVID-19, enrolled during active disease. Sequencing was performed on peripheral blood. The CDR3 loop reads CASSQLYQGNYGYTF. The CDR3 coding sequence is TGTGCCAGCAGCCAGTTATACCAGGGAAACTATGGCTACACCTTC.